This T cell receptor beta chain came from a study of blood T cell repertoires in COVID-19. Study-wide background: The study drew acute and convalescent COVID-19 samples from the United States, Italy and Spain. The analysed material was cDNA or gDNA that came from T cells, B-cell-depleted T cells, or PBMCs.

Original methodology: Researchers report that nucleated cell counts were estimated from reference gene primer amplification. Repertoires were generated with immunoSEQ multiplex PCR, while TCRdb's copy carries only in-frame clones and drops some. V and J calls and clone size are as listed in that table; D and trimming were resolved from the DNA. The repertoire consists of roughly 120,000 clones, with 86% occurring once and the leading ten covering approximately 7.2%. This clone was counted between two and nine times. CDR1 and CDR2 (germline): SEHNR, FQNEAQ (reference sequence). The CDR3 consists of 13 residues. Trimming left V 1 base short and J 5 bases short, with 9 bases between.

V is TRBV7-9 and J is TRBJ2-7; D perhaps matches TRBD1 (6 bases). Sequencing was carried out using peripheral blood. The TCR originated in a man in his 70s who had recovered from COVID-19. The CDR3 coding sequence is TGTGCCAGCAGCTTAGTCAGGGGCCACGAGCAGTACTTC. It codes for CASSLVRGHEQYF.